These 23 T cell receptor beta chains were sequenced from one sample in a study of T-cell reconstitution after alpha-beta-depleted transplantation in children. Preparation of the TCRbeta library used unique molecular identifiers. TCRdb called the PCR reads again in MiXCR, with one record for every CDR3 protein. In the table there are almost 400,000 distinct CDR3 sequences, around 20% of which are singletons. Source: PBMCs from the stem cell graft donor, taken from the stem cell graft. These receptors all stem from a human donor who donated a stem cell graft to a child with acute myeloid leukemia.

This clonotype was detected many times. This rearrangement joins TRBV20-1 to TRBJ2-2; TRBD1 agrees at 8 bases. The length of the CDR3 is 17 residues. V dropped 5 bases and J dropped 0; count of bases not matched to a gene: 11. Germline lookup yields CDR1 DFQATT and CDR2 SNEGSKA (reference sequence). CDR3 region: CSAPTPDRGPNTGELFF. CDR3 nucleotides: TGCAGTGCTCCCACCCCCGACAGGGGCCCGAACACCGGGGAGCTGTTTTTT.

This clonotype was observed at least ten times. The chain couples TRBV10-3 to TRBJ2-2; 10 bases align to TRBD2. Germline trimming cut 5 bases from V and 5 bases from J; bases unmatched to any gene: 2. Germline-derived CDR1 and CDR2 are ENHRY and SYGVKD. This CDR3 contains 14 residues. The CDR3, as DNA: TGTGCCATCAGTTGGACTAGCGGAACCGGGGAGCTGTTTTTT. The encoded protein is CAISWTSGTGELFF.

This clonotype was picked up a small number of times. V is TRBV4-1 and J is TRBJ2-1; the D gene is possibly TRBD1 (7 bases). Germline V gene data show CDR1 as MGHRA and CDR2 as YSYEKL. The germline V and J ends were trimmed by 4 bases and 7 bases, with 20 bases remaining between them. This CDR3 region has 16 residues. The CDR3 loop is CASSRGLQGGGNEQFF. The CDR3, as DNA: TGCGCCAGCAGCCGAGGCCTCCAGGGGGGAGGAAATGAGCAGTTCTTC.

The sample holds a few counts of this clonotype. V and J are TRBV20-1 and TRBJ1-1; D might be TRBD1 (6 bases). The length of the CDR3 is 12 residues. Per germline, CDR1 DFQATT and CDR2 SNEGSKA (reference sequence). V was shortened by 7 bases and J by 4 bases, with 13 bases between the two germline ends. CDR3 region: CSVTDRGTEAFF. The CDR3 DNA is TGCAGTGTAACGGACAGAGGCACTGAAGCTTTCTTT.

This clonotype has at least ten counts. V gene TRBV10-2 combines with J gene TRBJ2-7; D ambiguous. The CDR3 consists of 13 residues. Germline V gene data show CDR1 as WSHSY and CDR2 as SAAADI. V dropped 10 bases and J dropped 4 bases, with 17 bases sitting between them. The CDR3 loop reads CATNPGHTYEQYF. CDR3 in DNA: TGCGCCACAAACCCGGGCCATACGTACGAGCAGTACTTC.

This clonotype was recorded a few times. The J gene is TRBJ1-3, the V gene TRBV6-1; no clear D gene. This CDR3 contains 15 residues. Per the germline V gene, CDR1 is MNHNS and CDR2 is SASEGT. The V and J ends lost 4 bases and 4 bases respectively, with 14 bases between them. CDR3 bases: TGTGCCAGCAGTGTGAAGCAAGTCCCGGGAAACACCATATATTTT. This translates into CASSVKQVPGNTIYF.

This clonotype appeared a few times. The chain employs TRBV20-1 and TRBJ2-5; TRBD1 agrees at 9 bases. The CDR3 has 12 amino acids. In germline, CDR1 is DFQATT, CDR2 SNEGSKA (reference sequence). V trimming: 8 bases; J trimming: 1 base; junction bases outside the gene matches: 2. CDR3: CSYRGPQETQYF. CDR3 DNA: TGCAGTTACAGGGGGCCCCAAGAGACCCAGTACTTC.

This clonotype was counted once. The rearrangement links TRBV12-3 or TRBV12-4 to TRBJ2-1, with 10 bases fitting TRBD2. After removal of 6 bases from V and 3 bases from J, the junction contained 8 bases not matched to a gene. The CDR3 contains 16 residues. CDR3 DNA sequence: TGTGCCAGCAGCCCCGTTAGCGGGAGGATCTACAATGAGCAGTTCTTC. Protein: CASSPVSGRIYNEQFF.

This clonotype was recorded only once. The chain combines TRBV20-1 with TRBJ2-1, with 7 nucleotides matching TRBD2. The CDR3 loop spans 16 amino acids. Germline V gives CDR1 DFQATT, CDR2 SNEGSKA (reference sequence). J lost 4 bases, V lost 0 bases, and 9 bases had no gene match. CDR3 in amino acids: CSAREARDYRYNEQFF. CDR3 nucleotides: TGCAGTGCTAGAGAAGCCCGGGACTACAGATACAATGAGCAGTTCTTC.

The genes are TRBV29-1 and TRBJ2-7; D is perhaps TRBD2 (6 bases). Germline assignment: CDR1 SQVTM and CDR2 ANQGSEA. The germline V and J ends were trimmed by 2 bases and 3 bases, with 11 bases remaining between them. This CDR3 is 13 amino acids long. In DNA form, the CDR3 reads TGCAGCGTTGAAACGGGAGATCGCTACGAGCAGTACTTC. Translated, it gives CSVETGDRYEQYF.

This clonotype was recorded at least ten times. The chain joins TRBV20-1 to TRBJ2-1, with D possibly being TRBD2 (5 bases). The CDR3 extends over 15 amino acids. Germline lookup yields CDR1 DFQATT and CDR2 SNEGSKA (reference sequence). V was shortened by 0 bases and J by 6 bases, with 15 bases between the two germline ends. The CDR3 coding sequence is TGCAGTGCTAGAGATCCCTCCCTAGCTGGCAATGAGCAGTTCTTC. Its protein product is CSARDPSLAGNEQFF.

This clonotype was seen repeatedly, ten times or more. V gene TRBV24-1 combines with J gene TRBJ2-7, with D maybe TRBD1 (6 bases). Per the germline V gene, CDR1 is KGHDR and CDR2 is SFDVKD. The CDR3 runs 15 residues. The V and J ends lost 3 bases and 1 base respectively, with 12 bases between them. The CDR3 protein is CATSDPGAKSYEQYF. The CDR3 DNA reads TGTGCCACCAGTGATCCAGGGGCTAAATCCTACGAGCAGTACTTC.

This clonotype was counted only a few times. The rearrangement uses TRBV6-4 and TRBJ2-1; 7 positions agree with TRBD1. CDR3 length: 12 amino acids. Looked up from germline, CDR1 is MRHNA and CDR2 is SNTAGT. The V gene end was trimmed by 3 bases and the J gene end by 12 bases; junction bases not matched to a gene: 5. The CDR3: CASSDRTGPQFF. CDR3 DNA sequence: TGTGCCAGCAGTGATCGGACAGGCCCGCAGTTCTTC.

In its sample, this clonotype was seen many times. This chain connects TRBV29-1 to TRBJ2-1; 9 positions match TRBD2. Germline assignment: CDR1 SQVTM and CDR2 ANQGSEA. V lost 5 bases to trimming and J lost 1 base; unmatched junction nucleotides: 12. The CDR3 contains 17 residues. Here the CDR3 DNA reads TGCAGCGTTATACTAGCGGGCCGAACAGATTCCTACAATGAGCAGTTCTTC. It codes for CSVILAGRTDSYNEQFF.

The V and J genes are TRBV20-1 and TRBJ2-1; possibly TRBD1 for D (6 bases). V dropped 3 bases and J dropped 7 bases, with 16 bases sitting between them. Germline V lookup: CDR1 DFQATT, CDR2 SNEGSKA (reference sequence). This CDR3 is built from 14 residues. CDR3 loop: CSASLGAPGNEQFF. Written as DNA, the CDR3 is TGCAGTGCTAGTCTGGGGGCCCCCGGGAATGAGCAGTTCTTC.

V and J are TRBV12-3 or TRBV12-4 and TRBJ1-5; 8 positions agree with TRBD1. Losses at the gene ends were 3 bases for V and 6 bases for J; bases not matched to a gene: 4. The CDR3 sequence is 14 residues long. Here the CDR3 reads CASSFETGAQPQHF. Written as DNA, the CDR3 is TGTGCCAGCAGTTTTGAGACAGGGGCTCAGCCCCAGCATTTT.

This clonotype occurred a few times. J is TRBJ2-1 and V is TRBV5-1; D unresolved. Germline CDR1 SGHRS, CDR2 YFSETQ. CDR3 length equals 11 residues. V lost 0 bases and J 8 bases, leaving 3 bases between the germline ends. The CDR3 coding sequence is TGCGCCAGCAGCTTGGACCATGAGCAGTTCTTC. Residues: CASSLDHEQFF. The entire variable domain, with the rest obtained from reference TRBV5-1 and TRBJ2-1, is as follows: KAGVTQTPRYLIKTRGQQVTLSCSPISGHRSVSWYQQTPGQGLQFLFEYFSETQRNKGNFPGRFSGRQFSNSRSEMNVSTLELGDSALYLCASSLDHEQFFGPGTRLTVL.

This clonotype was observed at least ten times. The chain carries TRBV27 and TRBJ2-7; the D gene is possibly TRBD2 (5 bases). CDR1 and CDR2 (germline): MNHEY, SMNVEV (reference sequence). Trimming shortened V by 3 bases and J by 4 bases, and 10 bases separated the two germline ends. This CDR3 is 13 amino acids long. CDR3 bases: TGTGCCAGCAGTTTGCGGGTTGGGTACGAGCAGTACTTC. Translated, it gives CASSLRVGYEQYF.

This clonotype was seen only once. The chain couples TRBV28 to TRBJ2-1; 9 bases map to TRBD2. This CDR3 is built from 16 residues. V shed 6 bases, J shed 4 bases, and the junction held 10 bases outside the gene matches. CDR1 and CDR2 (germline): MDHEN, SYDVKM. For the CDR3, the DNA is TGTGCCAGCAGCCACCTCGTCGCGGGAGGGTACAATGAGCAGTTCTTC. Its translation: CASSHLVAGGYNEQFF.

Details on this clonotype: This may stem from a read error, because a much larger clone lies one nucleotide away. This chain connects TRBV20-1 to TRBJ2-1; TRBD2 aligns across 7 bases. CDR3 size: 14 residues. The junction had 7 bases not matched to a gene; V was cut back by 8 bases and J by 0 bases. The germline CDR1 and CDR2 sequences are DFQATT and SNEGSKA (reference sequence). CDR3 bases: TGCAGTTCAAGCGGGATGAACTCCTACAATGAGCAGTTCTTC. It encodes CSSSGMNSYNEQFF.

The sample holds a few counts of this clonotype. CDR3 residues: CASSLVGVSGDTQYF. The CDR3 DNA reads TGTGCCAGCAGCTTAGTTGGTGTTAGCGGGGATACGCAGTATTTT. This chain uses TRBV11-2 with TRBJ2-3, with TRBD2 identical over 7 bases. The V and J ends lost 1 base and 6 bases, in that order; junction bases with no gene match: 7. Germline CDR1 and CDR2: SGHAT and FQNNGV. The CDR3 extends over 15 amino acids.

The sample holds a few counts of this clonotype. This chain uses TRBV20-1 with TRBJ1-6, with D possibly matching TRBD1 (5 bases). Germline CDR1 and CDR2: DFQATT and SNEGSKA (reference sequence). CDR3 size: 15 residues. The V end lost 3 bases, the J end lost 7 bases, and 16 bases lay between the germline ends. CDR3 DNA: TGCAGTGCTAGTCCTTCCCCGGGGGTGAATTCACCCCTCCACTTT. Translated: CSASPSPGVNSPLHF.

V is TRBV12-3 or TRBV12-4 and J is TRBJ2-7; maybe TRBD1 (6 bases). Trimming cost V 6 bases and J 8 bases, with 20 bases left between them. The CDR3 extends over 14 amino acids. The CDR3 region has the DNA TGTGCCAGCAGCCAAGGGACACGACCCTTGCAGCAGTACTTC. Its translation is CASSQGTRPLQQYF.